This T cell receptor beta chain was identified during a study of blood T cell repertoires in COVID-19. This CDR3 is built from 15 residues. CDR1 and CDR2 from the germline V gene are MNHEY and SVGEGT. Comment on this clone: One end of the junction fails to match germline, which may point to a read error.

Per the study methods: Amplifying reference gene primers gave estimates of nucleated cell counts. Only in-frame clones appear in the TCRdb table, and some are missing; sequencing was by immunoSEQ multiplex PCR. The DNA was the basis for D and trimming; V, J and clone size are from that table. Of over 250,000 clones listed, around 90% were seen once; the top ten hold 10%. Sequencing was done on a sample of peripheral blood. The sequence came from a woman aged 70-85 years with COVID-19, enrolled during active disease. The chain employs TRBV6-2 or TRBV6-3 and TRBJ2-1, with 11 bases that match TRBD1. CDR3 protein: CASSRTGGKGNGQFF. In DNA, the CDR3 is TGTGCCAGCAGTCGGACAGGGGGCAAAGGCAATGGGCAGTTCTTC.